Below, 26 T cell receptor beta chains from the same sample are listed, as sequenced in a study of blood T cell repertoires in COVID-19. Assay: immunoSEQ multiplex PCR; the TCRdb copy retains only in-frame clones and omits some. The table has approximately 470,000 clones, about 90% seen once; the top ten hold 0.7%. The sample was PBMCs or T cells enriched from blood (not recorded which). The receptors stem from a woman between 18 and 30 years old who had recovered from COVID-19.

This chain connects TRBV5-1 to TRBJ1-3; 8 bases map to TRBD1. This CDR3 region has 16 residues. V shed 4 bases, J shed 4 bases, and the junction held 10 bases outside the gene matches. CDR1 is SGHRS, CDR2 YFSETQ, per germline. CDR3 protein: CASSETPTGAGNTIYF. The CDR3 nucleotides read TGCGCCAGCAGCGAAACCCCGACAGGGGCCGGAAACACCATATATTTT.

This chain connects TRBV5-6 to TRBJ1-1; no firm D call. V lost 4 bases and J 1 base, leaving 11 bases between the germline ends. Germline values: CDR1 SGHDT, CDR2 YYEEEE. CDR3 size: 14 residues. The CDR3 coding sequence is TGTGCCAGCAGCCCGGGGTACACGAACACTGAAGCTTTCTTT. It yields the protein CASSPGYTNTEAFF. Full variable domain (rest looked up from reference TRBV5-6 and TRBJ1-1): DAGVTQSPTHLIKTRGQQVTLRCSPKSGHDTVSWYQQALGQGPQFIFQYYEEEERQRGNFPDRFSGHQFPNYSSELNVNALLLGDSALYLCASSPGYTNTEAFFGQGTRLTVV.

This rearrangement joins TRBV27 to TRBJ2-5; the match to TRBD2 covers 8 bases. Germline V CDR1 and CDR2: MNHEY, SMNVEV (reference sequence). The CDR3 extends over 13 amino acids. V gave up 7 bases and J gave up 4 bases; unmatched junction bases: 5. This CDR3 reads CASTPGGGETQYF. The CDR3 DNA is TGTGCCAGCACCCCCGGGGGGGGAGAGACCCAGTACTTC.

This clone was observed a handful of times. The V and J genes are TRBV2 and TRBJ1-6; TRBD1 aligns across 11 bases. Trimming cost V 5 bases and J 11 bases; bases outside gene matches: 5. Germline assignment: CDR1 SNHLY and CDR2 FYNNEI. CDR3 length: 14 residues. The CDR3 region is CASSRPGQGAPLHF. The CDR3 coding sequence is TGTGCCAGCAGTAGGCCGGGACAGGGGGCACCCCTCCACTTT.

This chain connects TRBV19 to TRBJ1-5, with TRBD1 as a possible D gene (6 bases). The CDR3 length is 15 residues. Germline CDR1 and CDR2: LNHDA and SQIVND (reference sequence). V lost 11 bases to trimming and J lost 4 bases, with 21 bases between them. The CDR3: CAPQGYGTTNQPQHF. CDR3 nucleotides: TGTGCCCCCCAGGGGTACGGGACAACAAATCAGCCCCAGCATTTT.

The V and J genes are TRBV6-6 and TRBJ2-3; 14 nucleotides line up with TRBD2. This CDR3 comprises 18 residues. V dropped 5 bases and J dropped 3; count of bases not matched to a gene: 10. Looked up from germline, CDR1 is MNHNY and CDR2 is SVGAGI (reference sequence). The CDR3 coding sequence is TGTGCCAGCAGTCCCCCGGGACTAGCGGGGGTCCGGACAGATACGCAGTATTTT. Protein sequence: CASSPPGLAGVRTDTQYF.

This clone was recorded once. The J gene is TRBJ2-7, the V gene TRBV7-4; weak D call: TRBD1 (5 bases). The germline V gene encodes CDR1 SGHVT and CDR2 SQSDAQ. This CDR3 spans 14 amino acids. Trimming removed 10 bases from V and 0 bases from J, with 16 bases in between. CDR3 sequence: CAKPHDSSSYEQYF. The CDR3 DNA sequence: TGTGCCAAGCCGCATGACAGTAGCTCCTACGAGCAGTACTTC.

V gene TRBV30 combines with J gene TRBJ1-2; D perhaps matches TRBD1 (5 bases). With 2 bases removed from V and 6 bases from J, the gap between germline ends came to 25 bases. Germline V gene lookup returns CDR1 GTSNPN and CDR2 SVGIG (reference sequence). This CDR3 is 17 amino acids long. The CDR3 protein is CAWSSTPAGTLRDGYTF. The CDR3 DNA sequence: TGTGCCTGGAGTTCCACCCCGGCCGGGACTTTAAGGGATGGCTACACCTTC.

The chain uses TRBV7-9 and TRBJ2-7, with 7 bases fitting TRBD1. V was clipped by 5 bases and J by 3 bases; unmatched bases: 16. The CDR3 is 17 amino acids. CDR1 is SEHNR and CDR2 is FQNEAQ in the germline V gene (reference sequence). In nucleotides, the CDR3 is TGTGCCAGCAGCCGTCGACTGTTATACCGGGACAGCTACGAGCAGTACTTC. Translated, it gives CASSRRLLYRDSYEQYF. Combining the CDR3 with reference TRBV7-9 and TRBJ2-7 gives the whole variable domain DTGVSQNPRHKITKRGQNVTFRCDPISEHNRLYWYRQTLGQGPEFLTYFQNEAQLEKSRLLSDRFSAERPKGSFSTLEIQRTEQGDSAMYLCASSRRLLYRDSYEQYFGPGTRLTVT.

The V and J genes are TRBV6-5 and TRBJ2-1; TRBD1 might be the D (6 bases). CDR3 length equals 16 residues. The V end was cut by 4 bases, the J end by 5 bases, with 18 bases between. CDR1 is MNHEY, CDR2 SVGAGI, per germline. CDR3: CASSWGPTGFDNEQFF. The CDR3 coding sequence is TGTGCCAGCAGTTGGGGCCCCACAGGGTTCGACAATGAGCAGTTCTTC.

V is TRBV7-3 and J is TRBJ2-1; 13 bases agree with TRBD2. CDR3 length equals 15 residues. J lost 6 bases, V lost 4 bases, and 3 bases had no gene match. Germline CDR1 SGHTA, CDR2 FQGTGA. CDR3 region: CASSSTSGGANEQFF. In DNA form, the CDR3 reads TGTGCCAGCAGCTCTACTAGCGGGGGGGCCAATGAGCAGTTCTTC.

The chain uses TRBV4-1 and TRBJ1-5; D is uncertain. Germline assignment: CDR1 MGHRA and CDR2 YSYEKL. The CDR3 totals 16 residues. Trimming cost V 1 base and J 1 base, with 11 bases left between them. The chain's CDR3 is CASSQVRGKSNQPQHF. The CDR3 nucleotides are TGCGCCAGCAGCCAAGTTCGGGGAAAGAGCAATCAGCCCCAGCATTTT.

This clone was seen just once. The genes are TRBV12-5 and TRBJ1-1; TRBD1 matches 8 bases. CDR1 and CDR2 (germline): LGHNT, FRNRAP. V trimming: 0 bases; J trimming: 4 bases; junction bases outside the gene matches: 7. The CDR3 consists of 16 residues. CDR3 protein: CASGLVLRGQSTEAFF. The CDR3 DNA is TGTGCTAGTGGTTTGGTACTCAGGGGGCAGAGCACTGAAGCTTTCTTT.

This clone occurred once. The CDR3 nucleotides read TGTGCCGGGGGGGCAGATTACTACGAGCAGTACTTC. Translated, it gives CAGGADYYEQYF. The rearrangement uses TRBV30 and TRBJ2-7; D possibly corresponds to TRBD2 (7 bases). The V gene lost 8 bases and the J gene lost 3 bases, with 14 bases spanning the gap. The germline gives CDR1 GTSNPN, CDR2 SVGIG (reference sequence). CDR3 length: 12 amino acids.

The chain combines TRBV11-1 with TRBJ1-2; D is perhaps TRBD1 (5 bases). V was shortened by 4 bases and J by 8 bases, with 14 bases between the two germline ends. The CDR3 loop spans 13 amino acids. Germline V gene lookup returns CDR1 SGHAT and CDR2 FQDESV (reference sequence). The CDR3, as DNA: TGTGCCAGCAGCTACGTGGAGGGGTCGGGCTACACCTTC. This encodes CASSYVEGSGYTF.

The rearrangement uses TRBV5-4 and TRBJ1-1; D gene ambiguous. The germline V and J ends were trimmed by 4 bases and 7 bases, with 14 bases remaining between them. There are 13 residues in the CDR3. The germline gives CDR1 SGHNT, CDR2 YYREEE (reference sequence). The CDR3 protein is CASSHDLGNEAFF. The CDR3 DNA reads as TGTGCCAGCAGCCATGACCTCGGGAATGAAGCTTTCTTT.

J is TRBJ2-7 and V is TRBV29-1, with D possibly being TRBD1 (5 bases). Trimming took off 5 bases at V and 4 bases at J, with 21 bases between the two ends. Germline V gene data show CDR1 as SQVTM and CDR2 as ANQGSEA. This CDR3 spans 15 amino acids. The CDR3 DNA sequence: TGCAGCGTTATGTATAAGGGGCGAGTAAAATACGAGCAGTACTTC. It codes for CSVMYKGRVKYEQYF.

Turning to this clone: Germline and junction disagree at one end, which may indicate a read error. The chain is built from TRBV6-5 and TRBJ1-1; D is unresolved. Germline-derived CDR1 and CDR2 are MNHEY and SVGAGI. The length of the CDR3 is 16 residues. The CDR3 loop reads CASRYSTWTENTEAFF. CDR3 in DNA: TGTGCCAGCAGATACTCTACCTGGACTGAGAACACTGAAGCTTTCTTT.

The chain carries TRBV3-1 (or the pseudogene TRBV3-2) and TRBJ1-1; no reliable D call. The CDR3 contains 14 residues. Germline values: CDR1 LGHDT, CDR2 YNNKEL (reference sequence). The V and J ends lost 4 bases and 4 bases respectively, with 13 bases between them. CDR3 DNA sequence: TGTGCCAGCAGCCCGAACGCGGGGAGCACTGAAGCTTTCTTT. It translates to CASSPNAGSTEAFF.

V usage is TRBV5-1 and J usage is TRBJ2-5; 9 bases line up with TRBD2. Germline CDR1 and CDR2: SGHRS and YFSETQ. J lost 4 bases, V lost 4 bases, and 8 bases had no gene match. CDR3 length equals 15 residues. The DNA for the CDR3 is TGCGCCAGCAGCCACTCCCCAGCGGGGGGAGAGACCCAGTACTTC. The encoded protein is CASSHSPAGGETQYF. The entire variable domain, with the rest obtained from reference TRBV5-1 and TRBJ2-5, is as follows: KAGVTQTPRYLIKTRGQQVTLSCSPISGHRSVSWYQQTPGQGLQFLFEYFSETQRNKGNFPGRFSGRQFSNSRSEMNVSTLELGDSALYLCASSHSPAGGETQYFGPGTRLLVL.

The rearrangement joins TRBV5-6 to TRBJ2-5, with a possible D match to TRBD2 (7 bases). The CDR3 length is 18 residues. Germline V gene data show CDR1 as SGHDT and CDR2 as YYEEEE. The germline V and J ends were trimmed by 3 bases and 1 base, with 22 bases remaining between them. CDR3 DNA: TGTGCCAGCAGCTCGGTGAAGGGGGGGGGCACCGTCCAAGAGACCCAGTACTTC. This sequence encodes CASSSVKGGGTVQETQYF.

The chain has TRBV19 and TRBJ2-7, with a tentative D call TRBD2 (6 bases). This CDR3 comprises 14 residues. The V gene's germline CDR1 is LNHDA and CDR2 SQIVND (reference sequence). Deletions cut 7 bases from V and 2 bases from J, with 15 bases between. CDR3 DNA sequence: TGTGCCAGTAAGGTTGGGACTTCAACCTACGAGCAGTACTTC. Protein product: CASKVGTSTYEQYF.

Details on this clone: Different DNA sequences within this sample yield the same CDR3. CDR3 protein: CASSYEGNTEAFF. The CDR3 DNA is TGTGCCAGCAGTTATGAGGGGAACACTGAAGCTTTCTTT. This chain uses TRBV6-5 with TRBJ1-1; D unresolved. The germline V gene has CDR1 MNHEY and CDR2 SVGAGI. Deletions cut 3 bases from V and 1 base from J, with 6 bases between. The CDR3 has 13 amino acids.

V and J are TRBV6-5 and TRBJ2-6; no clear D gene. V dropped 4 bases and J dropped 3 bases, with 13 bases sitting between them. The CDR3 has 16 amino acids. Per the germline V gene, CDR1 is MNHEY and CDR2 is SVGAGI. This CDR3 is CASSSLVRDGANVLTF. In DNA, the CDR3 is TGTGCCAGCAGTTCGTTGGTGAGAGATGGGGCCAACGTCCTGACTTTC.

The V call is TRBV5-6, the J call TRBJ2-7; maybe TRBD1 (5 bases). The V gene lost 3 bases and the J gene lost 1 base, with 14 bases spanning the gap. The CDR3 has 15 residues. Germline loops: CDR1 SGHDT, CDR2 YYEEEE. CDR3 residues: CASSSYWGRSYEQYF. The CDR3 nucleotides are TGTGCCAGCAGCTCTTATTGGGGCCGGTCCTACGAGCAGTACTTC.

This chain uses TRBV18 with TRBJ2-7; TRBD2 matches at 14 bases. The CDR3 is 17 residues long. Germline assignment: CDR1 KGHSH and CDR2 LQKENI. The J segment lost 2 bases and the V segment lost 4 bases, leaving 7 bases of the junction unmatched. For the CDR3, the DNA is TGTGCCAGCTCACGGCGGACTAGCGGGGGGCCGACCTACGAGCAGTACTTC. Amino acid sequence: CASSRRTSGGPTYEQYF.